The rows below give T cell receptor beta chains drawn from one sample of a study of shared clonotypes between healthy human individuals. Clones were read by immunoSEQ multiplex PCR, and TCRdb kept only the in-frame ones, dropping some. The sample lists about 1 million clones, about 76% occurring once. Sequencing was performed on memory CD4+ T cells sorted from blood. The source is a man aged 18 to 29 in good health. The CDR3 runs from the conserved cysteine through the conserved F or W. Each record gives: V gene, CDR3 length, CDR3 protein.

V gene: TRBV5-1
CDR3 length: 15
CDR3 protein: CASSHTGGLGNEQFF

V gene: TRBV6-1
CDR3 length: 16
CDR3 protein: CASSEIAYGERETQYF

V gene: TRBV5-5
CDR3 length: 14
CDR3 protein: CASSLEWAIYEQYF

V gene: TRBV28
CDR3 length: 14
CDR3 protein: CASSLGGNYEKLFF

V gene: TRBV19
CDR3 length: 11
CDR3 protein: CASSQHTEAFF

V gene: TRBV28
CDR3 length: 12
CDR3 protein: CASRPGQGPYTF

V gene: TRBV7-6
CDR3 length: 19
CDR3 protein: CASSNGGTSGYRGSYEQYF

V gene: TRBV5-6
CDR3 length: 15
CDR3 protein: CASSLLDRGPTEAFF

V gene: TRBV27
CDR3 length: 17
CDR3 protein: CASSLRRLAGGPETQYF

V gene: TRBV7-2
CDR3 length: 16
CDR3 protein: CASSLAGRGGYNEQFF

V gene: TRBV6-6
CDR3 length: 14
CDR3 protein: CASSYGSGSYEQYF

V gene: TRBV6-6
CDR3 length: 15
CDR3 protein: CASSGGRAGQETQYF

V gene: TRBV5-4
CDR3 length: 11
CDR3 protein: CALQGWGEQFF

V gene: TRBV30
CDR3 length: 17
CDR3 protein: CAWSHLPRLTPTDTQYF

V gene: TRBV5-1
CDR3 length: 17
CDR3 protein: CASSLKLAGVSTDTQYF

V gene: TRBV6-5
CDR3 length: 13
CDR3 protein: CASSPGDGYGYTF

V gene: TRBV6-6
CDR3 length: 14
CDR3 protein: CASSYSSLGPEQYF

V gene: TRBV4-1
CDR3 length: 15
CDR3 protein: CASSHDRGLTDTQYF

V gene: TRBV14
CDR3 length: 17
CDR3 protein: CASSTFGGRISGNTIYF

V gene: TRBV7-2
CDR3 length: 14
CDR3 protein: CASSPTGGGDTQYF

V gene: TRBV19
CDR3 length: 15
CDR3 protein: CASSDRGTLNTEAFF

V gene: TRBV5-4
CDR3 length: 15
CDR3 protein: CASSHRDRGWYGYTF

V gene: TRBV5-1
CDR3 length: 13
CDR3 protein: CATRGARETEAFF

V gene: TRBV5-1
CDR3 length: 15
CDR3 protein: CASSSTGPGSYEQYF

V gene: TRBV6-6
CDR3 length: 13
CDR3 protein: CASSPDGSREAFF

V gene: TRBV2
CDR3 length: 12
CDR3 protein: CASAVETGELFF

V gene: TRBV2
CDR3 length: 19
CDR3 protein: CASSEFWTGGKGSNQPQHF

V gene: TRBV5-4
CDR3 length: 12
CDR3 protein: CASSLDGQPQHF

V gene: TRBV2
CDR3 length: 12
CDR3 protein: CASSGDKNIQYF

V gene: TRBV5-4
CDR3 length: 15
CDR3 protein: CASSLAGSGSSEQYF

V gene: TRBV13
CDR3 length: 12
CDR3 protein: CASGLGAREQFF

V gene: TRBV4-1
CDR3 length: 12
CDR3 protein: CASSPEDGKLFF

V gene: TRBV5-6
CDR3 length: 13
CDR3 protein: CASSLLARETQYF

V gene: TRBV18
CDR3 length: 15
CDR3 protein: CASSASGVPNTEAFF

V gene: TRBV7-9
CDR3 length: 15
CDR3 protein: CASSFGGRENQPQHF

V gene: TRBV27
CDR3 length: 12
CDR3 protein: CASSLRGRGPVF

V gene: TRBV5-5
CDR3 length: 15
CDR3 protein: CASSLTASGANVLTF

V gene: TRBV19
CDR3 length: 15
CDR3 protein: CASSIGGANTGELFF

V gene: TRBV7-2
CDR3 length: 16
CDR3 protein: CASSLGGNIGTDTQYF

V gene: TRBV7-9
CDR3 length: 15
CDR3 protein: CASSWGHNTNTEAFF

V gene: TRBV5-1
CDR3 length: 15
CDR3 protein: CASSAGQGNGNTIYF

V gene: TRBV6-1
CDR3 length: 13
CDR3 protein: CASSEIVGRILFF

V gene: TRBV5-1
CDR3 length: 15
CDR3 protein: CASSLGQISYNEQFF

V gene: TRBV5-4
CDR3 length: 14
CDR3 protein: CASRGDRNNYEQYF

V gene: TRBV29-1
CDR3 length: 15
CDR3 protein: CSVDGGFGQLYGYTF

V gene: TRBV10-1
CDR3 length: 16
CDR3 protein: CASSVIGGRSNQPQHF

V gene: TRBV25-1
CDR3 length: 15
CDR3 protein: CASSARTATNEKLFF

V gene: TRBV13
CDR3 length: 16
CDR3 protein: CASSPSARTTVYGYTF

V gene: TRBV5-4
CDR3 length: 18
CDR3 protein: CASSNRGLAGGSTDTQYF

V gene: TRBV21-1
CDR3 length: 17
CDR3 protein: CASSKVALRGSTYEQYF

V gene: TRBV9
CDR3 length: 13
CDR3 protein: CASSVEPDQPQHF

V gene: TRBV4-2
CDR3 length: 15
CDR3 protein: CASSQEPGGSQPQHF

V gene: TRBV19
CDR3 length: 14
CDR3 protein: CATKRGPNTGELFF

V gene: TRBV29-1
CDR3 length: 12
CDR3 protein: CSVSEGNTEAFF

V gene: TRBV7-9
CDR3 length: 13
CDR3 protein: CASSGGGNQPQHF

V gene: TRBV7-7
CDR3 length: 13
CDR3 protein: CASSLDRGNTQYF

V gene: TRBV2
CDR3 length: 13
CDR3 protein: CASMGRGVSEQYF

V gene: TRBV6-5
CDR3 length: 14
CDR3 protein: CASSSTGKFDEQYF

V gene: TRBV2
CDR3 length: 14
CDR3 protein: CASSVWGGNSPLHF